The 27 T cell receptor beta chains below were found in one sample sequenced in a study of T cell clonality in common variable immunodeficiency (dated by TCRdb to 2013 to 2016). Library construction relied on the immunoSEQ multiplex PCR assay. TCRdb limited this immuneACCESS table to in-frame rearrangements with V and J called. A share of clones is missing; checked studies link under half to unresolved V genes, and the rest is unexplained. This sample has tens of thousands of clones, none of them a singleton. The ten biggest clones cover 1.5% to 2% of the sample. Sequencing was done on a sample of peripheral blood mononuclear cells. These receptors all stem from a person between 18 and 70 years old in good health.

This clone was seen at least ten times. The CDR3 extends 3 residues past the end of the read, so its final part is completed from the germline J gene. V gene TRBV7-6 combines with J gene TRBJ2-2; 10 nucleotides align to TRBD2. The CDR3 runs to 17 residues. CDR1 is SGHVS and CDR2 is FNYEAQ in the germline V gene. V shed 0 bases, J shed 6 bases, and the junction held 7 bases outside the gene matches. CDR3 amino acids: CASSLADLAGAAGELFF. CDR3 DNA, as far as it was read: TGTGCCAGCAGCTTAGCGGATCTAGCGGGAGCGGCCGGGGAG.

This clone was detected many times. The CDR3 is cut off 3 residues early in the read; its end comes from the germline J gene. The chain uses TRBV7-3 and TRBJ2-3; perhaps TRBD2 as D (5 bases). The germline V gene encodes CDR1 SGHTA and CDR2 FQGTGA. CDR3 length: 13 amino acids. Between the trimmed V and J ends, which lost 5 bases and 6 bases, there was a span of 12 bases. The CDR3 is CASSPDYSDTQYF. CDR3 DNA, as far as it was read: TGTGCCAGCAGCCCAGACTATTCGGATACG.

This clone was seen many times. CDR3 DNA (partial): TGCAGCGTTCTGGAAGGACTGGGATACAATGAG. This encodes CSVLEGLGYNE. The full CDR3 protein reads CSVLEGLGYNEQFF. The chain uses TRBV29-1 and TRBJ2-1, with D perhaps TRBD2 (5 bases). Read coverage stops 3 residues before the CDR3 terminus; the germline J gene supplies the remainder. The CDR3 has 14 amino acids. Germline V lookup: CDR1 SQVTM, CDR2 ANQGSEA. Trimming left V 5 bases short and J 4 bases short, with 15 bases between.

This clone was recorded many times. The observed sequence ends 3 residues before the CDR3 terminus, with the missing tail filled in from the germline J gene. The gene calls are TRBV2 and TRBJ2-4, with 12 bases that match TRBD2. The CDR3 extends over 15 amino acids. Germline values: CDR1 SNHLY, CDR2 FYNNEI. Losses at the gene ends were 5 bases for V and 6 bases for J; bases not matched to a gene: 5. CDR3 DNA, as far as it was read: TGTGCCAGCAGTTGGACTAGCGGGACCACAAACATT. Protein product: CASSWTSGTTNI. The CDR3 reads in full as CASSWTSGTTNIQYF.

This clone was recorded at least ten times. The missing CDR3 end, 3 residues past where the read stops, is filled in from the germline J gene. The rearrangement links TRBV6-2 or TRBV6-3 to TRBJ2-1; 8 positions match TRBD2. V shed 7 bases and J 7 bases; nucleotides not matched to a gene: 15. This CDR3 has 16 amino acids. In germline, CDR1 is MNHEY, CDR2 SVGEGT. CDR3: CASTHGGVAGLNEQFF. The DNA read from the CDR3 is TGTGCCAGCACTCACGGGGGAGTAGCGGGACTTAATGAG.

Many counts were recorded for this clone. Sequencing ends 3 residues short of the CDR3 end; the germline J gene provides the rest. The V call is TRBV10-3, the J call TRBJ2-3, with D possibly matching TRBD2 (6 bases). This CDR3 contains 17 residues. Trimming took off 0 bases at V and 6 bases at J, with 19 bases between the two ends. Germline CDR1 ENHRY, CDR2 SYGVKD. The CDR3 DNA, read in part, is TGTGCCATCAGTGAGTCGATATCCGGGGGTCAAAGGGATACG. The encoded protein is CAISESISGGQRDT. The CDR3 in full is CAISESISGGQRDTQYF.

Points on this clone: Read data end 3 residues before the CDR3 end; the end is taken from the germline J gene. The chain recombines TRBV13 with TRBJ1-4; D is uncertain. The V end was cut by 4 bases, the J end by 0 bases, with 9 bases between. Germline assignment: CDR1 PRHDT and CDR2 FYEKMQ (reference sequence). The CDR3 loop spans 15 amino acids. CDR3 loop: CASSSHSATNEKLFF. The part of the CDR3 DNA that was read is TGTGCCAGCAGCTCTCACAGTGCAACTAATGAAAAA.

This clone has a count of ten or more. The read ends 3 residues early relative to the CDR3; the germline J gene fills the gap. The J gene is TRBJ2-5, the V gene TRBV5-4; 9 bases agree with TRBD2. Germline V lookup: CDR1 SGHNT, CDR2 YYREEE (reference sequence). V gave up 4 bases and J gave up 4 bases; unmatched junction bases: 5. This CDR3 comprises 14 residues. Partial CDR3 DNA: TGTGCCAGCAGCCCCGGGACTAGCACAGAGACC. Protein: CASSPGTSTET. The whole CDR3 is CASSPGTSTETQYF.

This clone was counted a few times. The missing CDR3 end, 3 residues past where the read stops, is filled in from the germline J gene. This chain connects TRBV30 to TRBJ1-2, with D perhaps TRBD1 (5 bases). This CDR3 spans 16 amino acids. Germline V gives CDR1 GTSNPN, CDR2 SVGIG (reference sequence). The sequenced CDR3 bases are TGTGCCTGGAGTTGGGGTTCGGAGGGGCTCTACAATGAC. Amino acid sequence: CAWSWGSEGLYND. The whole CDR3 sequence reads CAWSWGSEGLYNDYTF.

Many counts were recorded for this clone. Sequencing ends 3 residues short of the CDR3 end; the germline J gene provides the rest. The rearrangement uses TRBV19 and TRBJ2-6, with D maybe TRBD1 (6 bases). Germline values: CDR1 LNHDA, CDR2 SQIVND (reference sequence). This CDR3 has 15 residues. V was clipped by 5 bases and J by 2 bases, with 10 bases between them. The CDR3 reads CASSPEGAGANVLTF. CDR3 DNA, as far as it was read: TGTGCCAGTAGTCCCGAGGGGGCTGGGGCCAACGTC. The variable domain in full, completed from reference TRBV19 and TRBJ2-6, reads DGGITQSPKYLFRKEGQNVTLSCEQNLNHDAMYWYRQDPGQGLRLIYYSQIVNDFQKGDIAEGYSVSREKKESFPLTVTSAQKNPTAFYLCASSPEGAGANVLTFGAGSRLTVL.

At least ten counts were recorded for this clone. CDR3 DNA (partial): TGTGCCAGTAGTCATCTAGCGAATGAG. It is translated as CASSHLANE. From start to end, the CDR3 is CASSHLANEQFF. The chain couples TRBV19 to TRBJ2-1; D might be TRBD2 (6 bases). The read stops 3 residues short of the end of the CDR3; the missing end is completed from the germline J gene. The CDR3 runs 12 residues. Germline CDR1 LNHDA, CDR2 SQIVND (reference sequence). Trimming stripped 5 bases from V and 7 bases from J, with 9 bases between.

This clone was recorded at least ten times. The missing CDR3 end, 3 residues past where the read stops, is filled in from the germline J gene. The chain combines TRBV20-1 with TRBJ2-3; D call uncertain. CDR1 and CDR2 from the germline V gene are DFQATT and SNEGSKA (reference sequence). V was shortened by 1 base and J by 2 bases, with 13 bases between the two germline ends. The CDR3 consists of 15 residues. The CDR3 loop reads CSARGAWRNTDTQYF. The CDR3 bases that were read are TGCAGTGCTAGAGGGGCCTGGCGAAACACAGATACG.

This clone was recorded at least ten times. The DNA ends 3 residues before the CDR3 does, and the rest of the CDR3 is filled in from the germline J gene. The genes are TRBV2 and TRBJ2-3; perhaps TRBD1 as D (5 bases). V was shortened by 8 bases and J by 0 bases, with 15 bases between the two germline ends. CDR3 length: 15 residues. Germline V lookup: CDR1 SNHLY, CDR2 FYNNEI. The CDR3 DNA, read in part, is TGTGCCAGCGGTACAGGCTACCCTAGCACAGATACG. Translated: CASGTGYPSTDT. The CDR3 in full is CASGTGYPSTDTQYF.

This clone was recorded many times. The read gets to within 3 residues of the CDR3 end, and the germline J gene fills in the rest. The chain couples TRBV29-1 to TRBJ2-5, with 7 bases identical to TRBD2. J lost 4 bases, V lost 1 base, and 3 bases had no gene match. The length of the CDR3 is 13 residues. Germline-derived CDR1 and CDR2 are SQVTM and ANQGSEA. CDR3 residues: CSVEGDYSETQYF. The DNA read from the CDR3 is TGCAGCGTTGAAGGGGACTACTCAGAGACC.

The sample holds many counts of this clone. The observed sequence ends 3 residues before the CDR3 terminus, with the missing tail filled in from the germline J gene. The chain couples TRBV7-2 to TRBJ2-1, with 7 nucleotides matching TRBD2. Germline V gene data show CDR1 as SGHTA and CDR2 as FQGNSA. V dropped 0 bases and J dropped 4; count of bases not matched to a gene: 6. The CDR3 consists of 16 residues. Incomplete CDR3 DNA: TGTGCCAGCAGCTTAGCTGGGCTAGCGGCGTACAATGAG. The encoded protein is CASSLAGLAAYNE. The whole CDR3 reads CASSLAGLAAYNEQFF.

This clone was recorded many times. The read gets to within 3 residues of the CDR3 end, and the germline J gene fills in the rest. The gene calls are TRBV28 and TRBJ2-7; TRBD1 matches 7 bases. The CDR3 totals 14 residues. J was trimmed by 2 bases and V by 7 bases; bases with no gene match: 8. Germline V lookup: CDR1 MDHEN, CDR2 SYDVKM. CDR3 region: CASTVVGGTYEQYF. CDR3 bases read: TGTGCCAGCACCGTAGTAGGGGGCACCTACGAG.

In its sample, this clone was seen many times. The read terminates 3 residues before the CDR3 end, so the remaining end is supplied by the germline J gene. V gene TRBV7-6 combines with J gene TRBJ2-7; perhaps TRBD1 as D (6 bases). With 5 bases removed from V and 2 bases from J, the gap between germline ends came to 13 bases. CDR1 and CDR2 from the germline V gene are SGHVS and FNYEAQ. This CDR3 is built from 14 residues. The CDR3: CASSLDDRTYEQYF. CDR3 DNA, as far as it was read: TGTGCCAGCAGCCTAGACGACAGGACCTACGAG.

This clone has a count of ten or more. Read sequence stops 3 residues before the CDR3 end, and the germline J gene provides the missing end. The chain uses TRBV12-5 and TRBJ2-4; the D is unclear. The CDR3 extends over 16 amino acids. Germline V gene sequence: CDR1 LGHNT, CDR2 FRNRAP. Trimming took 1 base from V and 0 from J, leaving 10 bases between them. CDR3 region: CASGLGAGLAKNIQYF. Incomplete CDR3 DNA: TGTGCTAGTGGTTTGGGGGCAGGTCTAGCCAAAAACATT.

In this sample, this clone turned up many times. The CDR3 end lies 3 residues beyond the end of the read and is filled in from the germline J gene. The rearrangement links TRBV6-2 or TRBV6-3 to TRBJ2-1; 11 nucleotides agree with TRBD2. CDR3 length: 17 amino acids. Unmatched junction bases numbered 6, after V lost 3 bases and J lost 2 bases. The V gene's germline CDR1 is MNHEY and CDR2 SVGEGT. The CDR3 is CASSYKDSGRAYNEQFF. The sequenced part of the CDR3 DNA is TGTGCCAGCAGTTATAAAGATAGCGGGAGGGCCTACAATGAG.

This clone has at least ten counts. The read ends 3 residues shy of where the CDR3 ends; the end is completed using the germline J gene. The genes are TRBV28 and TRBJ2-1; a weak D match, TRBD1 (6 bases). This CDR3 spans 15 amino acids. Germline CDR1 reads MDHEN; CDR2 reads SYDVKM. Trimming took off 4 bases at V and 2 bases at J, with 12 bases between the two ends. The CDR3 here is CASSSPGDTYNEQFF. The CDR3 DNA, read in part, is TGTGCCAGCAGTTCCCCAGGGGACACCTACAATGAG.

This clone has at least ten counts. Sequencing ends 3 residues short of the CDR3 end; the germline J gene provides the rest. V is TRBV6-2 or TRBV6-3 and J is TRBJ2-1; TRBD2 aligns across 11 bases. V shed 6 bases, J shed 7 bases, and the junction held 2 bases outside the gene matches. The CDR3 covers 13 residues. Germline CDR1 reads MNHEY; CDR2 reads SVGEGT. The DNA read from the CDR3 is TGTGCCAGCAGGGGGACTAGCGGAAATGAG. Amino acids: CASRGTSGNE. The entire CDR3 protein reads CASRGTSGNEQFF.

This clone has a count of ten or more. CDR3 in amino acids: CASSPYGQGANYGYTF. The part of the CDR3 DNA that was read is TGCGCCAGCAGCCCGTATGGACAGGGGGCTAACTATGGC. The genes are TRBV5-1 and TRBJ1-2, with 10 positions matching TRBD1. The read falls 3 residues short of the CDR3 end, and the missing part is taken from the germline J gene. There are 16 residues in the CDR3. The germline CDR1 and CDR2 sequences are SGHRS and YFSETQ. Unmatched junction bases numbered 6, after V lost 4 bases and J lost 0 bases. Combining the CDR3 with reference TRBV5-1 and TRBJ1-2 gives the whole variable domain KAGVTQTPRYLIKTRGQQVTLSCSPISGHRSVSWYQQTPGQGLQFLFEYFSETQRNKGNFPGRFSGRQFSNSRSEMNVSTLELGDSALYLCASSPYGQGANYGYTFGSGTRLTVV.

This clone showed up many times. Read sequence stops 3 residues before the CDR3 end, and the germline J gene provides the missing end. The rearrangement joins TRBV30 to TRBJ2-2; 12 nucleotides align to TRBD1. Germline assignment: CDR1 GTSNPN and CDR2 SVGIG (reference sequence). The J segment lost 5 bases and the V segment lost 7 bases, leaving 8 bases of the junction unmatched. The CDR3 is 15 amino acids. CDR3 in amino acids: CASGDRGLWTGELFF. The CDR3 DNA, read in part, is TGTGCCTCGGGGGACAGGGGGCTTTGGACCGGGGAG.

This clone was recorded at least ten times. The read finishes 3 residues shy of the CDR3 end, and the germline J gene is used to complete it. The rearrangement joins TRBV4-1 to TRBJ2-3; 8 bases are shared with TRBD1. The CDR3 spans 17 residues. V shed 0 bases and J 5 bases; nucleotides not matched to a gene: 10. Germline lookup yields CDR1 MGHRA and CDR2 YSYEKL. The DNA read from the CDR3 is TGCGCCAGCAGCCAAGAAGGGAATGCAGGACAGGGAGATACG. Its protein is CASSQEGNAGQGDT. The whole CDR3 region reads CASSQEGNAGQGDTQYF.

This clone was counted ten times or more. The sequenced fragment ends 3 residues before the CDR3 boundary, so the rest is inferred from the germline J gene. The V call is TRBV7-3, the J call TRBJ2-1; the D is unclear. The CDR3 has 15 amino acids. V was cut by 3 bases and J by 3 bases, with 12 bases left in between. Per the germline V gene, CDR1 is SGHTA and CDR2 is FQGTGA. The CDR3 region is CASSFPLVIYNEQFF. CDR3 DNA, as far as it was read: TGTGCCAGCAGCTTCCCCCTAGTTATCTACAATGAG.

In its sample, this clone was seen many times. The CDR3 sequence is CASSRGDRDTLQETQYF. The CDR3 bases that were read are TGTGCCAGCAGCCGGGGGGACAGGGATACCCTCCAAGAGACC. The rearrangement joins TRBV4-2 to TRBJ2-5; 9 bases map to TRBD1. Coverage ceases 3 residues before the CDR3 finishes, and the germline J gene fills in the end. V gave up 4 bases and J gave up 1 base; unmatched junction bases: 10. The CDR3 extends over 17 amino acids. Per germline, CDR1 LGHNA and CDR2 YNFKEQ.

This clone has a count of ten or more. The read falls 3 residues short of the CDR3 end, and the missing part is taken from the germline J gene. This sequence joins TRBV5-1 and TRBJ2-2; D is unclear. The V end lost 0 bases, the J end lost 1 base, and 7 bases lay between the germline ends. This CDR3 is built from 15 residues. CDR1 is SGHRS and CDR2 is YFSETQ in the germline V gene. CDR3 bases read: TGCGCCAGCAGCTTGGTTGCAGGGAACACCGGGGAG. Residues: CASSLVAGNTGE. The full CDR3 protein is CASSLVAGNTGELFF.